Below, 21 T cell receptor beta chains from the same sample are listed, as sequenced in a study of cytomegalovirus exposure and HLA in healthy donors. 13 Jbeta primers and 60 Vbeta primers were used for the PCR. Repertoires were generated with immunoSEQ multiplex PCR, while TCRdb's copy carries only in-frame clones and drops some. The sample carries about 99,000 clones, around 77% recorded once. The sequencing sample was made of PBMCs. The receptors originated from a middle-aged man in good health and CMV-seronegative.

The gene calls are TRBV25-1 and TRBJ1-6; no firm D call. The CDR3 has 14 residues. V was cut by 5 bases and J by 6 bases, with 11 bases left in between. Germline-derived CDR1 and CDR2 are MGHDK and SYGVNS. The CDR3 DNA sequence: TGTGCCAGCAGTCGGCGGCAGCTTAATTCACCCCTCCACTTT. Translating it yields CASSRRQLNSPLHF.

This clone was observed a few times. This chain connects TRBV5-6 to TRBJ1-6, with D unresolved. V lost 4 bases and J lost 1, with 6 bases in between. Germline V gene data show CDR1 as SGHDT and CDR2 as YYEEEE. The CDR3 runs 14 residues. As DNA, the CDR3 is TGTGCCAGCAGCCTGGCGTCCTATAATTCACCCCTCCACTTT. Amino acid sequence: CASSLASYNSPLHF.

The V gene is TRBV28, the J gene TRBJ2-7; maybe TRBD2 (6 bases). Germline V gene lookup returns CDR1 MDHEN and CDR2 SYDVKM. V lost 6 bases and J lost 1, with 13 bases in between. This CDR3 is built from 14 residues. The CDR3 sequence: CASRRGEKSYEQYF. The CDR3, as DNA: TGTGCCAGCAGGCGGGGCGAAAAATCCTACGAGCAGTACTTC.

This clone was seen only a few times. This CDR3 is CASSSTGGPETQYF. The CDR3 DNA sequence: TGTGCCAGCAGCTCGACAGGGGGCCCAGAGACCCAGTACTTC. This rearrangement joins TRBV7-6 to TRBJ2-5, with 10 nucleotides matching TRBD1. With 4 bases clipped from V and 4 bases from J, the junction kept 3 bases outside the gene matches. The CDR3 length is 14 residues. Germline-derived CDR1 and CDR2 are SGHVS and FNYEAQ.

This sequence joins TRBV11-2 and TRBJ2-3; the match to TRBD2 covers 7 bases. The germline gives CDR1 SGHAT, CDR2 FQNNGV. The V gene end was trimmed by 1 base and the J gene end by 4 bases; junction bases not matched to a gene: 14. The length of the CDR3 is 18 residues. The CDR3 sequence is CASSLVRGLVGDPDTQYF. The CDR3 nucleotides read TGTGCCAGCAGCTTAGTCCGTGGACTAGTGGGGGACCCAGATACGCAGTATTTT.

This clone came up once. The J gene is TRBJ2-1, the V gene TRBV19; 12 bases map to TRBD2. Germline CDR1 and CDR2: LNHDA and SQIVND (reference sequence). V was clipped by 4 bases and J by 9 bases; unmatched bases: 7. There are 15 residues in the CDR3. The CDR3 bases are TGTGCCAGTAGTACTAGCGGGGGGGGCCGTGGTGAGCAGTTCTTC. Translation: CASSTSGGGRGEQFF.

The chain combines TRBV2 with TRBJ1-4; the match to TRBD1 covers 7 bases. The germline CDR1 and CDR2 sequences are SNHLY and FYNNEI. The CDR3 extends over 13 amino acids. V trimming: 3 bases; J trimming: 8 bases; junction bases outside the gene matches: 3. CDR3 nucleotides: TGTGCCAGCAGTGACAGGGGGAGGGAAAAACTGTTTTTT. Translating it yields CASSDRGREKLFF.

The CDR3 coding sequence is TGCAGCGTTCGAGCCGGGACTAGCGGGACCAACACCGGGGAGCTGTTTTTT. It encodes CSVRAGTSGTNTGELFF. The chain is built from TRBV29-1 and TRBJ2-2, with 13 nucleotides matching TRBD2. Unmatched junction bases numbered 8, after V lost 5 bases and J lost 2 bases. The CDR3 spans 17 residues. Germline CDR1 SQVTM, CDR2 ANQGSEA.

The CDR3 region has the DNA TGTGCCAGCAGTCGGGACAGCTACCCTAACTATGGCTACACCTTC. Translation: CASSRDSYPNYGYTF. The genes are TRBV6-4 and TRBJ1-2, with TRBD1 matching 7 bases. This CDR3 is 15 amino acids long. With 5 bases clipped from V and 0 bases from J, the junction kept 6 bases outside the gene matches. Germline V lookup: CDR1 MRHNA, CDR2 SNTAGT.

The V call is TRBV10-1, the J call TRBJ1-1; D remains unclear. The length of the CDR3 is 14 residues. The V and J ends lost 5 bases and 0 bases respectively, with 10 bases between them. The V gene's germline CDR1 is WNHNN and CDR2 SYGVQD (reference sequence). The DNA of the CDR3 is TGCGCCAGCAGTTTGATAACAGTGAACACTGAAGCTTTCTTT. This encodes CASSLITVNTEAFF.

J is TRBJ2-1 and V is TRBV9, with 8 bases matching TRBD2. Germline V CDR1 and CDR2: SGDLS, YYNGEE. With 0 bases clipped from V and 7 bases from J, the junction kept 6 bases outside the gene matches. This CDR3 has 15 residues. CDR3 nucleotide sequence: TGTGCCAGCAGCGTAGACGGGACTAGTAGAAATGAGCAGTTCTTC. Its protein product is CASSVDGTSRNEQFF.

In this sample, this clone turned up a few times. The J gene is TRBJ2-7, the V gene TRBV28; TRBD2 aligns across 9 bases. Germline CDR1 is MDHEN and CDR2 is SYDVKM. Losses at the gene ends were 8 bases for V and 0 bases for J; bases not matched to a gene: 5. CDR3 length: 14 residues. The CDR3 loop is CASYTSGSSYEQYF. Here the CDR3 DNA reads TGTGCCAGCTATACTAGCGGGTCCTCCTACGAGCAGTACTTC.

The rearrangement joins TRBV29-1 to TRBJ2-3, with 10 bases fitting TRBD2. The CDR3 runs to 17 residues. Per germline, CDR1 SQVTM and CDR2 ANQGSEA. The V and J ends lost 4 bases and 4 bases, in that order; junction bases with no gene match: 14. CDR3 in DNA: TGCAGCGTTGGAATGGATATCGGGCTAGCGGGGGCAGATACGCAGTATTTT. The encoded protein is CSVGMDIGLAGADTQYF.

This chain joins TRBV2 and TRBJ1-2; 9 nucleotides agree with TRBD1. V trimming: 4 bases; J trimming: 7 bases; junction bases outside the gene matches: 7. The CDR3 sequence is 14 residues long. The germline V gene encodes CDR1 SNHLY and CDR2 FYNNEI. The CDR3 nucleotides are TGTGCCAGCAGTGGGGACAGGGCGAAATCTGGCTACACCTTC. This codes for CASSGDRAKSGYTF. Filled out from reference TRBV2 and TRBJ1-2, the complete variable domain reads EPEVTQTPSHQVTQMGQEVILRCVPISNHLYFYWYRQILGQKVEFLVSFYNNEISEKSEIFDDQFSVERPDGSNFTLKIRSTKLEDSAMYFCASSGDRAKSGYTFGSGTRLTVV.

The genes are TRBV1 and TRBJ2-7; TRBD2, the table's D call, lacks a check against the DNA. TRBV1 is listed as a pseudogene. This CDR3 has 16 residues. The CDR3 spells CTSSRGGGAGSYEQYF. Here the CDR3 DNA reads TGCACCAGCAGCCGCGGGGGGGGAGCGGGGTCCTACGAGCAGTACTTC.

The chain employs TRBV19 and TRBJ2-1; the match to TRBD1 covers 8 bases. J lost 2 bases, V lost 6 bases, and 6 bases had no gene match. The V gene's germline CDR1 is LNHDA and CDR2 SQIVND (reference sequence). There are 15 residues in the CDR3. The CDR3 loop reads CASSGGQGTYNEQFF. For the CDR3, the DNA is TGTGCCAGTAGCGGTGGACAGGGCACCTACAATGAGCAGTTCTTC.

The chain joins TRBV6-1 to TRBJ1-4; 7 bases are a match to TRBD1. CDR1 is MNHNS and CDR2 is SASEGT in the germline V gene. The CDR3 has 15 residues. Trimming at V came to 4 bases and at J to 5 bases, leaving 7 bases not matched to a gene. The DNA of the CDR3 is TGTGCCAGCAGTGTAACAGGGGCTGAGAATGAAAAACTGTTTTTT. It is translated as CASSVTGAENEKLFF.

The chain combines TRBV6-5 with TRBJ2-7, with 8 bases aligning to TRBD1. After removal of 5 bases from V and 0 bases from J, the junction contained 6 bases not matched to a gene. Germline V CDR1 and CDR2: MNHEY, SVGAGI. The CDR3 consists of 15 residues. CDR3: CASSTGGLGSYEQYF. CDR3 nucleotides: TGTGCCAGCAGTACAGGGGGACTCGGCTCCTACGAGCAGTACTTC.

This clone was recorded a few times. This sequence joins TRBV2 and TRBJ1-1; no definite D call. The V end lost 6 bases, the J end lost 0 bases, and 11 bases lay between the germline ends. Germline CDR1 reads SNHLY; CDR2 reads FYNNEI. The length of the CDR3 is 14 residues. The CDR3 loop is CASSAEVMNTEAFF. DNA for the CDR3: TGTGCCAGCAGCGCGGAAGTTATGAACACTGAAGCTTTCTTT.

The chain links TRBV6-4 to TRBJ2-1; 8 bases line up with TRBD2. Germline assignment: CDR1 MRHNA and CDR2 SNTAGT. V dropped 6 bases and J dropped 6; count of bases not matched to a gene: 7. This CDR3 is 14 amino acids long. DNA of the CDR3: TGTGCCAGCAGCTCGACTAGCGTGAGCAATGAGCAGTTCTTC. It translates to CASSSTSVSNEQFF.

The chain carries TRBV7-2 and TRBJ1-6, with TRBD1 as a possible D gene (6 bases). The CDR3 sequence is 16 residues long. The ends were cut back, 3 bases at V and 6 bases at J, with 15 bases in the middle. Germline V lookup: CDR1 SGHTA, CDR2 FQGNSA. CDR3 amino acids: CASSLDPGVRNSPLHF. The CDR3 DNA follows: TGTGCCAGCAGCTTGGATCCAGGGGTTCGTAATTCACCCCTCCACTTT.